This TCR beta chain emerged from a study of shared clonotypes between healthy human individuals. As originally analysed: From ImmunoSEQ came sequences covering only the junction and carrying no quality scores, so filtering differed. Measured with immunoSEQ multiplex PCR; TCRdb has only the in-frame clones, and not every one. For V, J and clone size, that table is used; D and trimming come from the DNA. The table records about 110,000 clones, roughly 66% of them present only once. The study's findings and limits: Several donors held approximately 5% of naive CD4 clonotypes in common.

This CDR3 has 13 residues. The V end was cut by 7 bases, the J end by 5 bases, with 12 bases between. Germline V lookup: CDR1 SNHLY, CDR2 FYNNEI. This clone has a handful of counts. What it recognizes is unknown. Specimen: memory CD8+ T cells sorted from blood. Subset specified: CD45RO+ cells pooled with CCR7-negative TemRA cells. V usage is TRBV2 and J usage is TRBJ1-5; D unclear. The TCR was taken from a woman under 40 in good health. The chain's CDR3 is CASTSQPDQPQHF. Here the CDR3 DNA reads TGTGCCAGCACTTCCCAGCCTGATCAGCCCCAGCATTTT.